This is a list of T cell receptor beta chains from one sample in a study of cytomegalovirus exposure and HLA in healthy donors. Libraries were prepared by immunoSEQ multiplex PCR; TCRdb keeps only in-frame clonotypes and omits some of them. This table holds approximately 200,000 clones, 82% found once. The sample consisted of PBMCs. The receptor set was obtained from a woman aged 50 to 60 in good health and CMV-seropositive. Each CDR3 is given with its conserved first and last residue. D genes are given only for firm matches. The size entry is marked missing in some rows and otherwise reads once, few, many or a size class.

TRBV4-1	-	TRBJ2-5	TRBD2	TGCGCCAGCAGCCCCCCCCCTGGCGGGAGTGAAGAGACCCAGTACTTC	CASSPPPGGSEETQYF
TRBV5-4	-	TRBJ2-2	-	TGTGCCAGCAGCCCCCGGGGTTACACGAGCACCGGGGAGCTGTTTTTT	CASSPRGYTSTGELFF
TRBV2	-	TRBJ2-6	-	TGTGCCAGCAGTGAGCTCTGGTACAGCCCTACATCTGGGGCCAACGTCCTGACTTTC	CASSELWYSPTSGANVLTF
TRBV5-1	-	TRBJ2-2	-	TGCGCCAGCAGCCATACGGACAGACAGGCCGGGGAGCTGTTTTTT	CASSHTDRQAGELFF
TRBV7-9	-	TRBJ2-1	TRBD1	TGTGCCAGCAGCTTAAATCGGGCGTATCAGGGGGTCTCCTACAATGAGCAGTTCTTC	CASSLNRAYQGVSYNEQFF
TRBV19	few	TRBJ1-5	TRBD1	TGTGCCAGTGGAGTGGACAGGGTTAGCAATCAGCCCCAGCATTTT	CASGVDRVSNQPQHF
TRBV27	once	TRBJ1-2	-	TGTGCCAGCAGTTTCCTATCGACAAGGGGGAACTATGGCTACACCTTC	CASSFLSTRGNYGYTF
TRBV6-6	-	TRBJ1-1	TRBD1	TGTGCCAGCAGTTACGACAGGGGGGACACTGAAGCTTTCTTT	CASSYDRGDTEAFF
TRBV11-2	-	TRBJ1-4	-	TGTGCCAGCAGCTTAGGGCAGGGTGGTCATGCAACTAATGAAAAACTGTTTTTT	CASSLGQGGHATNEKLFF
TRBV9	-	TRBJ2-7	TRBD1	TGTGCCAGCAGCCAACGGGACAGGGAAAGCGAGCAGTACTTC	CASSQRDRESEQYF
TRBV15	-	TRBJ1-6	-	TGTGCCACCAGCGGGAGCTCCTATAATTCACCCCTCCACTTT	CATSGSSYNSPLHF
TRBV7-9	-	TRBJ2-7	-	TGTGCCAGCAGCTTGAGTCTCGCCTACGAGCAGTACTTC	CASSLSLAYEQYF
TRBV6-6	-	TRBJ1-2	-	TGTGCCAGCAGTTACGGGGGGGCGCTTGAGGGCTACACCTTC	CASSYGGALEGYTF